This paragraph reports one T cell receptor (beta chain). What this receptor recognizes is not known. No quality values exist for individual bases; no much larger clone is one base distant. The sample is drawn from a study of memory CD4+ T cells and cytomegalovirus serostatus (dated by TCRdb to between 2018 and 2021). For the study in its entirety: A total of around 35 healthy Belgian adults, of whom 9 were CMV seropositive and 24 were CMV seronegative, were included in the cohort. To replicate a published TCR-based CMV serostatus classifier, the study sequenced CD4+ memory TCRbeta repertoires from a Belgian cohort whose cytomegalovirus serostatus was known.

Broad study findings and their caveats: Only CD4+CD45RO+ memory cells were sequenced, in contrast to the original study, in which naive and memory CD4+ and CD8+ populations were covered. For CMV serostatus prediction, a median bootstrapped AUC of 0.95 was reached with the original framework, and a median bootstrapped AUC of about 0.89 was reached with a US-trained random forest. The results were interpreted as suggesting that the CMV-associated TCR signature is largely present in the CD4+ memory repertoire. The original-framework classifier achieved a median bootstrapped AUC of almost 0.97 with a 95% CI of 0.76-1.00 on the Belgian cohort. Among the 150 to 200 previously reported CMV-associated TCRbeta sequences, approximately 70 showed up in the CD4+ memory repertoires, with each one found in between one and five individuals.

A FACSAria II was used to sort memory CD4+ T cells, defined as single viable CD3+CD4+CD8-CD45RO+ cells. CMV serostatus was assessed using a Roche Elecsys assay, by which serum IgG against CMV pp150, pp28, p38 and p52 was detected. After thawing, total CD4+ T cells were enriched by positive selection with CD4 magnetic microbeads. The samples came from a different study that was designed specifically to examine the CD4+ T cell memory repertoire. Peripheral blood mononuclear cells were isolated and cryopreserved following standard operating procedures; serum was stored at -80 °C. Staining used CD3-PerCP (BW264/56), CD4-APC (RPA-T4), CD45RO-PE (UCHT1) and CD8-Pacific Orange (3B5) antibodies, with Sytox blue excluding non-viable cells. Genomic DNA was extracted from sorted cells with the Quick-DNA Microprep Kit. TCRbeta DNA was amplified with the immunoSEQ hsTCRbeta kit following the manufacturer's protocol. TCRbeta libraries were sequenced on an Illumina MiSeq instrument. From the authors' description of their analysis: Following removal of out-of-frame sequences, approximately 2.1 million distinct TCRbeta sequences were retained, with an average of roughly 71,000 per individual. Each individual was scored according to the count of 164 previously reported CMV-associated TCRbeta sequences and the total productive distinct TCRbeta count. A beta-binomial model was reimplemented in Python, and random forests from scikit-learn, run with default parameters, were trained on data from the US cohort. On the Belgian cohort, classifier performance was reported as the median AUC, along with percentile confidence intervals, across 10,000 bootstrap iterations. In TCRdb, the immuneACCESS table is reduced to in-frame sequences with V and J assigned. These tables do not hold every clone; where another copy was compared, an unresolved V gene accounts for under half, and the others remain unexplained. The DNA was the basis for D and trimming; V, J and clone size are from that table. The sample table records 75,000 to 90,000 clones; roughly 80% of these occur just once. Around 0.8% of the sample is taken by the ten largest.

CDR3 length: 18 amino acids, cysteine to phenylalanine. The sequence is cut down to CDR3 DNA, 54 bases in frame from base 1. The germline V gene gives CDR1 as SNHLY and CDR2 as FYNNEI. V loses 5 bases of germline sequence and J loses 4 bases, and the interval between the two ends is 24 bases. Input material: memory CD4+ T cells from blood. This receptor was taken from an adult in good health and CMV-seronegative. The chain employs TRBV2 and TRBJ1-3, with an unclear D gene assignment. The CDR3 region has the sequence CASSFPRGRAELGNTIYF. The sequence in DNA is TGTGCCAGCAGTTTTCCTCGGGGTAGGGCAGAATTGGGAAACACCATATATTTT.